Below, 32 T cell receptor beta chains from the same sample are listed, as sequenced in a study of T cell responses to AZD1222 COVID-19 vaccine. TCRdb's table, derived via immunoSEQ multiplex PCR, lists solely in-frame clones and lacks some. The data show about 100,000 clones, nearly 95% seen once. Here the sequenced sample was peripheral blood, taken on day 0 of AZD1222 vaccination. These receptors were collected from an adult in good health.

The chain uses TRBV2 and TRBJ1-4, with D possibly TRBD1 on 5 matching bases. The CDR3 has 15 residues. CDR1 is SNHLY, CDR2 FYNNEI, per germline. The V gene lost 3 bases and the J gene lost 3 bases, with 11 bases spanning the gap. CDR3 bases: TGTGCCAGCAGTGAGCAGGGTGTAGCTAATGAAAAACTGTTTTTT. Translating gives CASSEQGVANEKLFF.

The chain couples TRBV27 to TRBJ1-5; no clear D gene. This CDR3 spans 15 amino acids. V lost 6 bases and J 5 bases, leaving 17 bases between the germline ends. CDR1 and CDR2 from the germline V gene are MNHEY and SMNVEV (reference sequence). The CDR3 spells CASRPGLVEDQPQHF. In DNA, the CDR3 is TGTGCCAGCAGACCCGGGTTAGTAGAGGATCAGCCCCAGCATTTT.

The V and J genes are TRBV12-5 and TRBJ2-1, with 11 bases fitting TRBD2. Looked up from germline, CDR1 is LGHNT and CDR2 is FRNRAP. After removal of 4 bases from V and 1 base from J, the junction contained 6 bases not matched to a gene. This CDR3 has 17 amino acids. The CDR3 loop is CASGSEGLAASYNEQFF. CDR3 DNA sequence: TGTGCTAGTGGTTCGGAGGGACTAGCGGCATCCTACAATGAGCAGTTCTTC.

J is TRBJ1-2 and V is TRBV6-6; 8 bases agree with TRBD1. This CDR3 is 15 amino acids long. CDR1 and CDR2 from the germline V gene are MNHNY and SVGAGI (reference sequence). Trimming cost V 6 bases and J 3 bases; bases outside gene matches: 9. CDR3 in amino acids: CASRTEDRDYYGYTF. CDR3 sequence (DNA): TGTGCCAGCAGGACCGAGGACAGGGATTACTATGGCTACACCTTC.

The CDR3 nucleotides are TGTGCCAGCAGCCGCAACCCCAGGGTGGGAAAGGCCATTCAGTACTTC. Its translation: CASSRNPRVGKAIQYF. V gene TRBV7-2 combines with J gene TRBJ2-4, with D perhaps TRBD1 (5 bases). CDR3 length equals 16 residues. Trimming stripped 5 bases from V and 9 bases from J, with 23 bases between. The V gene's germline CDR1 is SGHTA and CDR2 FQGNSA. Full variable domain (remainder filled in from reference TRBV7-2 and TRBJ2-4): GAGVSQSPSNKVTEKGKDVELRCDPISGHTALYWYRQSLGQGLEFLIYFQGNSAPDKSGLPSDRFSAERTGGSVSTLTIQRTQQEDSAVYLCASSRNPRVGKAIQYFGAGTRLSVL.

CDR3 nucleotide sequence: TGTGCCAGCACCCAATCAGGGGAGGGTACTAATGAAAAACTGTTTTTT. This translates into CASTQSGEGTNEKLFF. The V call is TRBV28, the J call TRBJ1-4; D might be TRBD1 (6 bases). This CDR3 comprises 16 residues. The germline V gene has CDR1 MDHEN and CDR2 SYDVKM. Trimming cost V 7 bases and J 2 bases, with 17 bases left between them.

The chain combines TRBV6-5 with TRBJ1-2; TRBD1 aligns across 8 bases. This CDR3 comprises 15 residues. Germline CDR1 and CDR2: MNHEY and SVGAGI. V shed 7 bases, J shed 4 bases, and the junction held 11 bases outside the gene matches. CDR3 residues: CASTGGRQGTYGYTF. The CDR3 DNA reads as TGTGCCAGCACGGGGGGGCGACAGGGGACCTATGGCTACACCTTC.

The chain is built from TRBV19 and TRBJ1-5, with D possibly matching TRBD1 (5 bases). V lost 10 bases and J 6 bases, leaving 19 bases between the germline ends. CDR1 is LNHDA, CDR2 SQIVND, per germline (reference sequence). The CDR3 is made up of 14 amino acids. CDR3 amino acids: CATTGQGFGQPQHF. In DNA form, the CDR3 reads TGTGCCACCACGGGGCAGGGATTTGGTCAGCCCCAGCATTTT.

CDR3 amino acids: CASSQSYYGYTF. In nucleotides, the CDR3 is TGTGCCAGCAGCCAGTCGTACTATGGCTACACCTTC. The chain links TRBV6-5 to TRBJ1-2, with D hard to call. This CDR3 has 12 residues. With 6 bases removed from V and 3 bases from J, the gap between germline ends came to 8 bases. Germline V lookup: CDR1 MNHEY, CDR2 SVGAGI.

The chain is built from TRBV6-6 and TRBJ1-2, with 12 bases aligning to TRBD1. This CDR3 spans 17 amino acids. The V segment lost 5 bases and the J segment 0 bases; nucleotides outside the gene matches: 7. Germline V CDR1 and CDR2: MNHNY, SVGAGI (reference sequence). CDR3 protein: CASSLRDRGPANYGYTF. The CDR3 DNA sequence: TGTGCCAGCAGTCTCCGGGACAGGGGGCCGGCTAACTATGGCTACACCTTC.

This clone was detected once. The chain uses TRBV6-5 and TRBJ1-2, with 11 nucleotides matching TRBD1. The junction had 6 bases not matched to a gene; V was cut back by 11 bases and J by 4 bases. Germline-derived CDR1 and CDR2 are MNHEY and SVGAGI. The CDR3 is 13 amino acids. Here the CDR3 DNA reads TGTGCCGGCTGGACAGGGGGCATCTATGGCTACACCTTC. Encoded protein: CAGWTGGIYGYTF.

The rearrangement joins TRBV5-1 to TRBJ2-5; D is ambiguous. The CDR3 has 15 residues. V lost 0 bases to trimming and J lost 3 bases, with 12 bases between them. Germline-derived CDR1 and CDR2 are SGHRS and YFSETQ. This CDR3 reads CASSLAGGREETQYF. The CDR3 DNA follows: TGCGCCAGCAGCTTGGCCGGCGGCCGGGAAGAGACCCAGTACTTC.

This clone was seen only once. This chain connects TRBV9 to TRBJ2-7; tentatively, D is TRBD2 (5 bases). Looked up from germline, CDR1 is SGDLS and CDR2 is YYNGEE. This CDR3 is built from 15 residues. V was trimmed by 4 bases and J by 2 bases, leaving 16 bases between them. CDR3 in DNA: TGTGCCAGCAGCTATGGCACTGGAGGCGCCTACGAGCAGTACTTC. It is translated as CASSYGTGGAYEQYF.

This rearrangement joins TRBV4-2 to TRBJ2-6; the D gene is possibly TRBD1 (5 bases). Trimming cost V 2 bases and J 0 bases, with 5 bases left between them. Germline-derived CDR1 and CDR2 are LGHNA and YNFKEQ. There are 15 residues in the CDR3. This chain's CDR3 is CASSQQGSGANVLTF. Written as DNA, the CDR3 is TGTGCCAGCAGCCAACAGGGCTCTGGGGCCAACGTCCTGACTTTC.

This chain connects TRBV6-5 to TRBJ1-3; 8 bases match TRBD1. Germline-derived CDR1 and CDR2 are MNHEY and SVGAGI. Trimming removed 2 bases from V and 0 bases from J; junction bases left unmatched: 0. The CDR3 covers 15 residues. The CDR3 here is CASSYTGGSGNTIYF. The CDR3 DNA reads TGTGCCAGCAGTTACACAGGGGGCTCTGGAAACACCATATATTTT.

This clone was detected once. The V gene is TRBV7-2, the J gene TRBJ1-2; TRBD1 aligns across 7 bases. CDR3 length: 13 amino acids. Germline CDR1 and CDR2: SGHTA and FQGNSA. The V and J ends lost 5 bases and 10 bases, in that order; junction bases with no gene match: 10. The CDR3: CASSVRDRPFYTF. CDR3 DNA sequence: TGTGCCAGCAGCGTGCGGGACAGACCCTTCTACACCTTC.

V and J are TRBV7-9 and TRBJ2-7; D is perhaps TRBD2 (6 bases). The ends were cut back, 4 bases at V and 1 base at J, with 14 bases in the middle. Germline values: CDR1 SEHNR, CDR2 FQNEAQ (reference sequence). The CDR3 consists of 15 residues. DNA for the CDR3: TGTGCCAGCAGCTCCGGAGGGGTAGAATCCTACGAGCAGTACTTC. Protein: CASSSGGVESYEQYF.

By frequency in the sample, this clone is medium-sized. The chain recombines TRBV13 with TRBJ2-7; possible D gene TRBD2, 6 bases. The V gene lost 3 bases and the J gene lost 8 bases, with 26 bases spanning the gap. Germline V lookup: CDR1 PRHDT, CDR2 FYEKMQ (reference sequence). CDR3 length: 17 amino acids. In DNA form, the CDR3 reads TGTGCCAGCAGCTTCTCCGTGGCGCGGCGGGGCAATTGGCAGCAGTACTTC. This sequence encodes CASSFSVARRGNWQQYF.

The chain combines TRBV11-3 with TRBJ2-1, with a tentative D call TRBD2 (5 bases). V shed 1 base and J shed 2 bases, with 9 bases lying between them. The germline gives CDR1 SGHNT, CDR2 YENEEA. This CDR3 region has 15 residues. The CDR3 region has the DNA TGTGCCAGCAGCTTAGGATCGGGGACCTACAATGAGCAGTTCTTC. It is translated as CASSLGSGTYNEQFF.

J is TRBJ2-7 and V is TRBV28; maybe TRBD1 (5 bases). Trimming shortened V by 7 bases and J by 12 bases, and 19 bases separated the two germline ends. Germline-derived CDR1 and CDR2 are MDHEN and SYDVKM. This CDR3 has 12 residues. This chain's CDR3 is CASMTRQGFWYF. DNA for the CDR3: TGTGCCAGCATGACGAGGCAGGGTTTTTGGTACTTC.

The chain has TRBV7-2 and TRBJ2-7, with TRBD1 as a possible D gene (6 bases). Germline V gives CDR1 SGHTA, CDR2 FQGNSA. Deletions cut 5 bases from V and 7 bases from J, with 30 bases between. The CDR3 is 18 amino acids. The DNA for the CDR3 is TGTGCCAGCAGCCAGCAGACCAGGGGCTCGGGGTTCGTAGGGGAGCAGTACTTC. It codes for CASSQQTRGSGFVGEQYF. Based on the CDR3 plus reference TRBV7-2 and TRBJ2-7, the full variable domain is GAGVSQSPSNKVTEKGKDVELRCDPISGHTALYWYRQSLGQGLEFLIYFQGNSAPDKSGLPSDRFSAERTGGSVSTLTIQRTQQEDSAVYLCASSQQTRGSGFVGEQYFGPGTRLTVT.

The chain uses TRBV11-2 and TRBJ2-7; possibly TRBD1 for D (6 bases). Germline V gene lookup returns CDR1 SGHAT and CDR2 FQNNGV. Deletions cut 6 bases from V and 5 bases from J, with 17 bases between. The CDR3 sequence is 14 residues long. As DNA, the CDR3 is TGTGCCAGCAGTTTTGGACAGCTCTGGAACGAGCAGTACTTC. Its protein is CASSFGQLWNEQYF. The full variable domain, with the rest looked up from reference TRBV11-2 and TRBJ2-7, is EAGVAQSPRYKIIEKRQSVAFWCNPISGHATLYWYQQILGQGPKLLIQFQNNGVVDDSQLPKDRFSAERLKGVDSTLKIQPAKLEDSAVYLCASSFGQLWNEQYFGPGTRLTVT.

The J gene is TRBJ2-1, the V gene TRBV4-1; no firm D call. Trimming took 2 bases from V and 3 from J, leaving 8 bases between them. CDR1 is MGHRA, CDR2 YSYEKL, per germline. This CDR3 region has 14 residues. Here the CDR3 reads CASSQPLDYNEQFF. The CDR3 nucleotides read TGCGCCAGCAGCCAACCTCTCGACTACAATGAGCAGTTCTTC.

The chain carries TRBV19 and TRBJ1-2; D is unclear. V shed 3 bases and J shed 3 bases, with 14 bases lying between them. Looked up from germline, CDR1 is LNHDA and CDR2 is SQIVND (reference sequence). The CDR3 totals 15 residues. The CDR3 spells CASSIPQDGDYGYTF. DNA of the CDR3: TGTGCCAGTAGTATCCCCCAGGACGGGGACTATGGCTACACCTTC. Looking up the rest from reference TRBV19 and TRBJ1-2 gives the full variable domain: DGGITQSPKYLFRKEGQNVTLSCEQNLNHDAMYWYRQDPGQGLRLIYYSQIVNDFQKGDIAEGYSVSREKKESFPLTVTSAQKNPTAFYLCASSIPQDGDYGYTFGSGTRLTVV.

This chain uses TRBV19 with TRBJ2-1; TRBD1 is a possible D gene (8 bases). The length of the CDR3 is 19 residues. Trimming pared 0 bases from V and 2 bases from J, leaving 20 bases between. In germline, CDR1 is LNHDA, CDR2 SQIVND (reference sequence). CDR3 nucleotides: TGTGCCAGTAGTATAGATAGTTTGGGGGGGACAGGAGCCTACAATGAGCAGTTCTTC. This gives the protein CASSIDSLGGTGAYNEQFF.

This sequence joins TRBV20-1 and TRBJ1-5; tentative D call: TRBD1 (5 bases). Germline V lookup: CDR1 DFQATT, CDR2 SNEGSKA (reference sequence). V was pared by 3 bases and J by 0 bases, with 12 bases between. The CDR3 loop spans 15 amino acids. The CDR3 spells CSASSGLYSNQPQHF. CDR3 nucleotides: TGCAGTGCTAGTTCGGGGCTTTATAGCAATCAGCCCCAGCATTTT.

Details on this clone: The germline gene is not matched at one end of the junction; a read error may be the cause. The CDR3 DNA reads TGTGCCAGCACCTTAGGGCCGCAGGGGTACGAGCAGTACTTC. Translating it yields CASTLGPQGYEQYF. The chain couples TRBV7-9 to TRBJ2-7; a weak D match, TRBD1 (6 bases). Germline lookup yields CDR1 SEHNR and CDR2 FQNEAQ (reference sequence). CDR3 length: 14 amino acids.

The chain has TRBV5-1 and TRBJ2-1; D is ambiguous. The V end lost 1 base, the J end lost 3 bases, and 11 bases lay between the germline ends. Germline lookup yields CDR1 SGHRS and CDR2 YFSETQ. The CDR3 is made up of 15 amino acids. The DNA of the CDR3 is TGCGCCAGCAGCTTGACAGTAAACGACTACAATGAGCAGTTCTTC. Its translation: CASSLTVNDYNEQFF.

V and J are TRBV2 and TRBJ2-7; TRBD1 might be the D (6 bases). V gave up 0 bases and J gave up 3 bases, with 12 bases separating them. This CDR3 spans 15 amino acids. Per germline, CDR1 SNHLY and CDR2 FYNNEI. CDR3 DNA sequence: TGTGCCAGCAGTGAAGCGGCAGGGACACGCTACGAGCAGTACTTC. It yields the protein CASSEAAGTRYEQYF.

V is TRBV3-1 (or the pseudogene TRBV3-2) and J is TRBJ2-3, with 8 nucleotides matching TRBD2. Per germline, CDR1 LGHDT and CDR2 YNNKEL (reference sequence). CDR3 length: 16 residues. J lost 4 bases, V lost 0 bases, and 6 bases had no gene match. The CDR3 nucleotides are TGTGCCAGCAGCCAAGAAAGCGGGAGTTTATCAGATACGCAGTATTTT. This gives the protein CASSQESGSLSDTQYF.

This sequence joins TRBV6-1 and TRBJ1-5; 9 bases map to TRBD1. There are 15 residues in the CDR3. Germline V gives CDR1 MNHNS, CDR2 SASEGT. V trimming: 3 bases; J trimming: 4 bases; junction bases outside the gene matches: 4. In nucleotides, the CDR3 is TGTGCCAGCAGTGACGAGGACAGGGGTAATCAGCCCCAGCATTTT. Translation gives CASSDEDRGNQPQHF.

This chain links TRBV6-2 or TRBV6-3 with TRBJ2-1, with a tentative D call TRBD2 (7 bases). The CDR3 loop spans 16 amino acids. With 4 bases removed from V and 1 base from J, the gap between germline ends came to 14 bases. Germline CDR1 is MNHEY and CDR2 is SVGEGT. This CDR3 is CASSSRGAGSYNEQFF. CDR3 nucleotide sequence: TGTGCCAGCAGTTCCCGGGGGGCTGGGTCCTACAATGAGCAGTTCTTC.